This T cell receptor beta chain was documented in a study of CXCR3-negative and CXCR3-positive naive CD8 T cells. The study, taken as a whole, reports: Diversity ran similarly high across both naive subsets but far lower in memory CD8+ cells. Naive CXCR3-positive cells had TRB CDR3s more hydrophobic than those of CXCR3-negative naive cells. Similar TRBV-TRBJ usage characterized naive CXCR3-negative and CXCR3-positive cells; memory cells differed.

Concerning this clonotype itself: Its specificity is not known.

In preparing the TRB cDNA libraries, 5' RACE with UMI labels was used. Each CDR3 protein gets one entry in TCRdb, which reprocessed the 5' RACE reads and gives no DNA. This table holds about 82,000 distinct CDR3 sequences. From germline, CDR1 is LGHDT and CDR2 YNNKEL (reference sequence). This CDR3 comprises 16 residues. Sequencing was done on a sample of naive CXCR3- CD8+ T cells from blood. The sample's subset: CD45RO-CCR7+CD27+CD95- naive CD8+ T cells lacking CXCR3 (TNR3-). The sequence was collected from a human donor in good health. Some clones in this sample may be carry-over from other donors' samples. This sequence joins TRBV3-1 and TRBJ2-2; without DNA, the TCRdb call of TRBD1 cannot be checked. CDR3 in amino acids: CASSQPGGLDTGELFF.